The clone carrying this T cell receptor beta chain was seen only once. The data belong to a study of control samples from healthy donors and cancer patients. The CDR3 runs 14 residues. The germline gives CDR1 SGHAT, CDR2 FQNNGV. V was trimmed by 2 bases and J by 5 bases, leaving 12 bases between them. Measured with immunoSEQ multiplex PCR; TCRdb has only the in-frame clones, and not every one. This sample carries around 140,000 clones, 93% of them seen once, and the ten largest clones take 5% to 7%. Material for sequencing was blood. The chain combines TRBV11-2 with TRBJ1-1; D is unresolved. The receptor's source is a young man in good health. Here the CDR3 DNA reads TGTGCCAGCAGCTTACAACGCGTCTCGACTGAAGCTTTCTTT. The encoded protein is CASSLQRVSTEAFF.